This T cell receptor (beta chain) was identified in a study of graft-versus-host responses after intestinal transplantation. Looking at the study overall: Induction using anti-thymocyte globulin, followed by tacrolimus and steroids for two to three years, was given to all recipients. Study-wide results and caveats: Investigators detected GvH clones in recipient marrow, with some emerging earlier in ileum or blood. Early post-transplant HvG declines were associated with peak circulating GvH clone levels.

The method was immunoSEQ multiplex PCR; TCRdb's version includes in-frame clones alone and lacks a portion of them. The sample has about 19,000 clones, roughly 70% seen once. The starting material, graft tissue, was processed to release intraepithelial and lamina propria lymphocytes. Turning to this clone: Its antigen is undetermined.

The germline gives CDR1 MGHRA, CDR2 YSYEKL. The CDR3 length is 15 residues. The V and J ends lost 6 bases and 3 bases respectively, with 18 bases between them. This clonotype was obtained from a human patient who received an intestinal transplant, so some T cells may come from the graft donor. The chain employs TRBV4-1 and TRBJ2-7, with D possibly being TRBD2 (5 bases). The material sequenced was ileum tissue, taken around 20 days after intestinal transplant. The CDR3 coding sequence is TGCGCCAGCAGACGAGGACTTAATCCCGACTACGAGCAGTACTTC. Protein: CASRRGLNPDYEQYF.